Presented here are 21 T cell receptor beta chains from one specimen sequenced in a study of blood T cell repertoires in COVID-19. Produced via immunoSEQ multiplex PCR; TCRdb's table is partial and in-frame only. Of 110,000 to 150,000 clones listed, over 70% were seen once; the top ten hold less than 2%. Sequences were obtained from peripheral blood. Source of these receptors: a woman between 50 and 59 years old with acute or convalescent COVID-19.

V is TRBV5-1 and J is TRBJ2-3; 7 nucleotides align to TRBD2. The CDR3 has 15 residues. The germline V gene has CDR1 SGHRS and CDR2 YFSETQ. The V gene end was trimmed by 1 base and the J gene end by 1 base; junction bases not matched to a gene: 3. The CDR3 DNA reads TGCGCCAGCAGCTTGACTAGCGCCCGCACAGATACGCAGTATTTT. Translated, it gives CASSLTSARTDTQYF.

This chain links TRBV27 with TRBJ1-5, with 7 bases fitting TRBD1. The V gene's germline CDR1 is MNHEY and CDR2 SMNVEV (reference sequence). This CDR3 has 14 residues. With 8 bases clipped from V and 0 bases from J, the junction kept 4 bases outside the gene matches. CDR3 loop: CASSDRYSNQPQHF. The CDR3 DNA reads TGTGCCAGCTCGGACAGGTATAGCAATCAGCCCCAGCATTTT.

V gene TRBV15 combines with J gene TRBJ2-2; 7 nucleotides match TRBD1. The CDR3 runs to 15 residues. Germline V gene sequence: CDR1 LNHNV, CDR2 YYDKDF (reference sequence). The V gene end was trimmed by 5 bases and the J gene end by 4 bases; junction bases not matched to a gene: 7. The DNA for the CDR3 is TGTGCCACCAGCGACGCAGGACAGGCCACCGGGGAGCTGTTTTTT. It translates to CATSDAGQATGELFF.

This clone was seen once. V and J are TRBV5-8 and TRBJ2-3; tentative D call: TRBD1 (6 bases). The CDR3 sequence is 14 residues long. Germline lookup yields CDR1 SGHTS and CDR2 YDEGEE. With 0 bases removed from V and 4 bases from J, the gap between germline ends came to 9 bases. CDR3 DNA: TGTGCCAGCAGCTTGGCAGGGGTTCCAGATACGCAGTATTTT. Amino acid sequence: CASSLAGVPDTQYF.

This rearrangement joins TRBV3-1 (or the pseudogene TRBV3-2) to TRBJ2-1; 8 bases line up with TRBD2. V shed 4 bases and J 3 bases; nucleotides not matched to a gene: 5. The CDR3 length is 15 residues. Germline V gives CDR1 LGHDT, CDR2 YNNKEL (reference sequence). The CDR3 DNA reads as TGTGCCAGCAGCCCCCTAGCGGGCGGCTACAATGAGCAGTTCTTC. It encodes CASSPLAGGYNEQFF.

The chain combines TRBV5-1 with TRBJ2-7; 10 bases are a match to TRBD1. Trimming took 4 bases from V and 6 from J; bases not matched to a gene: 7. There are 14 residues in the CDR3. Looked up from germline, CDR1 is SGHRS and CDR2 is YFSETQ. The CDR3 nucleotides are TGCGCCAGCAGCATCGGACAGGGGGTATCCGAGCAGTACTTC. Protein sequence: CASSIGQGVSEQYF. The variable domain in full, with the rest retrieved from reference TRBV5-1 and TRBJ2-7, is KAGVTQTPRYLIKTRGQQVTLSCSPISGHRSVSWYQQTPGQGLQFLFEYFSETQRNKGNFPGRFSGRQFSNSRSEMNVSTLELGDSALYLCASSIGQGVSEQYFGPGTRLTVT.

The J gene is TRBJ2-1, the V gene TRBV7-3; possible D gene TRBD1, 5 bases. Germline CDR1 reads SGHTA; CDR2 reads FQGTGA. Trimming shortened V by 3 bases and J by 4 bases, and 13 bases separated the two germline ends. The length of the CDR3 is 15 residues. CDR3 nucleotides: TGTGCCAGCAGCTTGGGGCCCGGCATTTACAATGAGCAGTTCTTC. Translation gives CASSLGPGIYNEQFF.

The chain couples TRBV5-4 to TRBJ1-4; D unresolved. The CDR3 spans 15 residues. From germline, CDR1 is SGHNT and CDR2 YYREEE (reference sequence). Trimming left V 5 bases short and J 0 bases short, with 11 bases between. CDR3 protein: CASRLDGATNEKLFF. DNA for the CDR3: TGTGCCAGCAGACTCGACGGAGCAACTAATGAAAAACTGTTTTTT. The full variable domain, completed using reference TRBV5-4 and TRBJ1-4, is ETGVTQSPTHLIKTRGQQVTLRCSSQSGHNTVSWYQQALGQGPQFIFQYYREEENGRGNFPPRFSGLQFPNYSSELNVNALELDDSALYLCASRLDGATNEKLFFGSGTQLSVL.

The chain is built from TRBV5-4 and TRBJ1-1; perhaps TRBD1 as D (6 bases). CDR3 length: 11 amino acids. Trimming cost V 0 bases and J 11 bases, with 8 bases left between them. Germline assignment: CDR1 SGHNT and CDR2 YYREEE (reference sequence). CDR3 loop: CASSLEGDAFF. The CDR3 DNA sequence: TGTGCCAGCAGCTTGGAGGGGGATGCTTTCTTT.

The chain couples TRBV27 to TRBJ2-3, with TRBD2 matching 14 bases. The germline V gene has CDR1 MNHEY and CDR2 SMNVEV (reference sequence). This CDR3 has 17 amino acids. V was pared by 5 bases and J by 5 bases, with 9 bases of the junction left unmatched. CDR3: CASSPLTSGGAEDTQYF. CDR3 nucleotides: TGTGCCAGCAGTCCCCTGACTAGCGGGGGGGCGGAAGATACGCAGTATTTT.

This sequence joins TRBV5-1 and TRBJ1-2; a possible D gene is TRBD1 (6 bases). The germline V and J ends were trimmed by 3 bases and 2 bases, with 14 bases remaining between them. CDR3 length: 15 residues. Germline CDR1 is SGHRS and CDR2 is YFSETQ. The DNA of the CDR3 is TGCGCCAGCAGCTCTTCCGGGACATGGAACTATGGCTACACCTTC. Translating gives CASSSSGTWNYGYTF.

The V call is TRBV5-1, the J call TRBJ2-1; perhaps TRBD1 as D (6 bases). The CDR3 loop spans 13 amino acids. V was trimmed by 4 bases and J by 8 bases, leaving 13 bases between them. The germline gives CDR1 SGHRS, CDR2 YFSETQ. For the CDR3, the DNA is TGCGCCAGCAGCCTGACAGGTTTGGATGAGCAGTTCTTC. It codes for CASSLTGLDEQFF.

The genes are TRBV6-6 and TRBJ2-3; TRBD2 is a possible D gene (6 bases). The ends were cut back, 7 bases at V and 1 base at J, with 15 bases in the middle. This CDR3 has 15 residues. Germline V gene lookup returns CDR1 MNHNY and CDR2 SVGAGI (reference sequence). DNA of the CDR3: TGTGCCAGCACTCTCACCGGGGGTCGCACAGATACGCAGTATTTT. Its translation is CASTLTGGRTDTQYF.

This clone was recorded only once. The chain uses TRBV12-3 or TRBV12-4 and TRBJ2-3, with 8 bases fitting TRBD2. This CDR3 is built from 13 residues. J gave up 11 bases and V 7 bases, and 11 bases lay outside the gene matches. The CDR3 DNA reads TGTGCCAGCACCCTTATGGCGGGGGGCGAGCAGTATTTT. Translated, it gives CASTLMAGGEQYF.

This clone was seen a single time. This rearrangement joins TRBV11-3 to TRBJ2-1, with a weak D call TRBD2 (5 bases). CDR3 length: 15 amino acids. Trimming took 5 bases from V and 4 from J, leaving 15 bases between them. CDR1 and CDR2 from the germline V gene are SGHNT and YENEEA. CDR3 coding DNA: TGTGCCAGCAGCGCCGCTAGCCAACTGTACAATGAGCAGTTCTTC. Its protein is CASSAASQLYNEQFF.

This clone was seen only once. J is TRBJ1-2 and V is TRBV19; TRBD1 matches at 11 bases. From germline, CDR1 is LNHDA and CDR2 SQIVND (reference sequence). The CDR3 is made up of 15 amino acids. V shed 7 bases, J shed 2 bases, and the junction held 6 bases outside the gene matches. The CDR3 here is CASTPDRGRNYGYTF. The CDR3 DNA sequence: TGTGCCAGTACTCCGGACAGGGGGCGCAACTATGGCTACACCTTC. Full variable domain (rest looked up from reference TRBV19 and TRBJ1-2): DGGITQSPKYLFRKEGQNVTLSCEQNLNHDAMYWYRQDPGQGLRLIYYSQIVNDFQKGDIAEGYSVSREKKESFPLTVTSAQKNPTAFYLCASTPDRGRNYGYTFGSGTRLTVV.

The chain uses TRBV6-1 and TRBJ2-5; 11 nucleotides agree with TRBD2. CDR3 length: 16 amino acids. Germline V CDR1 and CDR2: MNHNS, SASEGT. J was trimmed by 6 bases and V by 1 base; bases with no gene match: 7. In DNA form, the CDR3 reads TGTGCCAGCAGTGAAGGTACTAGCGGGAGTGGGAAGACCCAGTACTTC. The encoded protein is CASSEGTSGSGKTQYF.

The chain has TRBV7-8 and TRBJ1-4; 7 nucleotides agree with TRBD1. Germline V gives CDR1 SGHVS, CDR2 FQNEAQ. V lost 4 bases, J lost 0 bases, and 5 bases stayed unmatched. The length of the CDR3 is 16 residues. CDR3 nucleotides: TGTGCCAGCAGCTCCGACAGGGTAGCAACTAATGAAAAACTGTTTTTT. Encoded protein: CASSSDRVATNEKLFF.

The chain employs TRBV19 and TRBJ1-5, with D possibly matching TRBD1 (5 bases). V was cut by 3 bases and J by 2 bases, with 11 bases left in between. The germline V gene has CDR1 LNHDA and CDR2 SQIVND (reference sequence). There are 15 residues in the CDR3. In DNA form, the CDR3 reads TGTGCCAGTAGTATGACAGCGCTAGGCAATCAGCCCCAGCATTTT. The encoded protein is CASSMTALGNQPQHF.

V usage is TRBV4-1 and J usage is TRBJ2-7; D ambiguous. The CDR3 spans 14 residues. V lost 1 base to trimming and J lost 5 bases, with 12 bases between them. From germline, CDR1 is MGHRA and CDR2 YSYEKL. The CDR3 loop reads CASSQGQFPNEQYF. DNA of the CDR3: TGCGCCAGCAGCCAAGGGCAATTTCCCAACGAGCAGTACTTC.

V usage is TRBV11-1 and J usage is TRBJ1-6; D is perhaps TRBD1 (6 bases). Trimming left V 4 bases short and J 3 bases short, with 10 bases between. The CDR3 spans 15 residues. Germline lookup yields CDR1 SGHAT and CDR2 FQDESV (reference sequence). CDR3 sequence reads: CASSSGQSYNSPLHF. Written as DNA, the CDR3 is TGTGCCAGCAGCTCAGGACAGAGCTATAATTCACCCCTCCACTTT.